This TCR beta chain was identified in a study of T-cell reconstitution after alpha-beta-depleted transplantation in children. A library of TCRbeta sequences, prepared with unique molecular identifiers, was generated. Each CDR3 protein gets one entry after TCRdb re-called the PCR reads with MiXCR. The table records hundreds of thousands of distinct CDR3 sequences, about 17% of them present only once. CDR3 length equals 16 residues. Germline CDR1 reads LNHDA; CDR2 reads SQIVND (reference sequence). The V end lost 3 bases, the J end lost 2 bases, and 15 bases lay between the germline ends. The sequence came from a human donor who donated a stem cell graft to a child with acute lymphoblastic leukemia. The genes are TRBV19 and TRBJ2-3; TRBD2 might be the D (6 bases). Sequenced here: PBMCs from the stem cell graft donor, sampled from the stem cell graft. The CDR3 sequence is CASSISSASATDTQYF. Here the CDR3 DNA reads TGTGCCAGTAGTATCTCTTCTGCTAGCGCCACAGATACGCAGTATTTT.